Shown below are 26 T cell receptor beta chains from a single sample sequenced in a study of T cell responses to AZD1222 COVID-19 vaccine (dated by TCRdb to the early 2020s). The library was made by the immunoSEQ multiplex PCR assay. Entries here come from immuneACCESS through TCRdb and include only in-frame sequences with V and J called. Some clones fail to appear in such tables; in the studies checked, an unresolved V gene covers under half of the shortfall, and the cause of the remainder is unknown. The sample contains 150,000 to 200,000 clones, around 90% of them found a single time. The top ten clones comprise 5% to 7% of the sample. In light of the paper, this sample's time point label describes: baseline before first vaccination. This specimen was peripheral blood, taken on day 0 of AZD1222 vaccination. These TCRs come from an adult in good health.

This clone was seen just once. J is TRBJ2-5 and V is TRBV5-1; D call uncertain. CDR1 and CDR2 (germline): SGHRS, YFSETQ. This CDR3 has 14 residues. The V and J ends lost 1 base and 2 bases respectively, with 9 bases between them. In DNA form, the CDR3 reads TGCGCCAGCAGCTTGAGCAGGCCGCAAGAGACCCAGTACTTC. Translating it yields CASSLSRPQETQYF.

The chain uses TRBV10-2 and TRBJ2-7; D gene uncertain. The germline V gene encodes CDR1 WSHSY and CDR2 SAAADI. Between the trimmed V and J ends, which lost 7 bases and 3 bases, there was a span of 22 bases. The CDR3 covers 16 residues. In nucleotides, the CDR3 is TGCGCCAGCACCTCCGCCGGACGCCGGCTTCTCTACGAGCAGTACTTC. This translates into CASTSAGRRLLYEQYF.

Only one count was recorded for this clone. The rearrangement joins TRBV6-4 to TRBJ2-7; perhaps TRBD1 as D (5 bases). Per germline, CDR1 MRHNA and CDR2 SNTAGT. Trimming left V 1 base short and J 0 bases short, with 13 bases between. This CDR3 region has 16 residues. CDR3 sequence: CASSDFLSTGSYEQYF. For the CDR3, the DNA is TGTGCCAGCAGTGACTTCCTGTCTACAGGCTCCTACGAGCAGTACTTC.

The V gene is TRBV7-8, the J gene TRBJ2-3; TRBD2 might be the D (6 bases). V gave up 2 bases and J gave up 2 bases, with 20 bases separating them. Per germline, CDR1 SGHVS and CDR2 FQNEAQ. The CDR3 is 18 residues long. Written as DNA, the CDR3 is TGTGCCAGCAGCTTAAGGCCGGCTAGCGCGAGCAACACAGATACGCAGTATTTT. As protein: CASSLRPASASNTDTQYF.

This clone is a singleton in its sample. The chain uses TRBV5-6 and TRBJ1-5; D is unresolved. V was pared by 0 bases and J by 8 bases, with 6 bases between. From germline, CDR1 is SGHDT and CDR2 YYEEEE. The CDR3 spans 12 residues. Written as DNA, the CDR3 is TGTGCCAGCAGCTTGGCGATGAAGCCCCAGCATTTT. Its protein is CASSLAMKPQHF.

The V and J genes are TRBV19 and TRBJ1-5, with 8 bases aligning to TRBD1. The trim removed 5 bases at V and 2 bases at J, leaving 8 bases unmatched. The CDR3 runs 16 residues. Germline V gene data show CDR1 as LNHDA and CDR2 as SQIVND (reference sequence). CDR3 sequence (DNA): TGTGCCAGTAGTGAAGGACAGGGAGGGGGCAATCAGCCCCAGCATTTT. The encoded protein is CASSEGQGGGNQPQHF.

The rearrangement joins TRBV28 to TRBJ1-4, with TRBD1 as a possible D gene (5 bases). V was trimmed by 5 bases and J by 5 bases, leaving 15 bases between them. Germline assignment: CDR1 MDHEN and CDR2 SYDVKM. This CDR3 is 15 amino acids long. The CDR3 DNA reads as TGTGCCAGCAGTACCCTCAGGGCCTTCAATGAAAAACTGTTTTTT. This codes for CASSTLRAFNEKLFF.

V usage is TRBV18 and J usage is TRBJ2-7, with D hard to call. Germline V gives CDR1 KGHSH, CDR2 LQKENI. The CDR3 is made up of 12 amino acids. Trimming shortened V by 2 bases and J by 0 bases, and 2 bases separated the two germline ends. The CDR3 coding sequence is TGTGCCAGCTCACCAACCTCCTACGAGCAGTACTTC. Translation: CASSPTSYEQYF.

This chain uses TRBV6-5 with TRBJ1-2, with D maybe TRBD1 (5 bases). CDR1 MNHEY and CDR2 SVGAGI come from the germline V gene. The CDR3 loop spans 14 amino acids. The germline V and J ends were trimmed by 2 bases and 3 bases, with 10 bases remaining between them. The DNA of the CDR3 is TGTGCCAGCAGTTACGGGCAGGGCTACTATGGCTACACCTTC. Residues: CASSYGQGYYGYTF.

CDR3 nucleotides: TGTGCCAGCTCACCAGCAGGGGGCGGTGGAAGAGTAAACACCGGGGAGCTGTTTTTT. It specifies CASSPAGGGGRVNTGELFF. This chain uses TRBV18 with TRBJ2-2; 8 bases map to TRBD1. CDR1 and CDR2 from the germline V gene are KGHSH and LQKENI. The CDR3 totals 19 residues. Germline trimming cut 2 bases from V and 2 bases from J; bases unmatched to any gene: 13.

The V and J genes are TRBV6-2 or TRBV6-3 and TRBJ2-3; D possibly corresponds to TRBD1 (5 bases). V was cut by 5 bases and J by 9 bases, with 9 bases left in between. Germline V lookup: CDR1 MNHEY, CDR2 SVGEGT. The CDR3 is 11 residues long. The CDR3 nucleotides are TGTGCCAGCAGTCCCGACAGAACGCAGTATTTT. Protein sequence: CASSPDRTQYF.

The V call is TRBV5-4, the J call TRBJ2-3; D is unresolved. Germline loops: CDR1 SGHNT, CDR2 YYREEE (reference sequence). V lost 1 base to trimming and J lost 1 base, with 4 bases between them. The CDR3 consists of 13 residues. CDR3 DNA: TGTGCCAGCAGCTTGAAGGGCACAGATACGCAGTATTTT. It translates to CASSLKGTDTQYF.

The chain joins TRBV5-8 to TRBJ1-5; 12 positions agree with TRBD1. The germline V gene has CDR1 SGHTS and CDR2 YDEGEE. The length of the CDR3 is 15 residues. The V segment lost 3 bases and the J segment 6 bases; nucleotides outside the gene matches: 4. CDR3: CASSSGTGGSQPQHF. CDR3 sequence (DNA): TGTGCCAGCAGCTCCGGGACAGGGGGCAGTCAGCCCCAGCATTTT.

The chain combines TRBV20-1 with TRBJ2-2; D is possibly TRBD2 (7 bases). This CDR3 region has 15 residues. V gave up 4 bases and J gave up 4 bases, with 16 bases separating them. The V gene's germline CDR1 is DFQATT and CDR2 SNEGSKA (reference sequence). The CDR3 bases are TGCAGTGCTATTGAATCGGGGGGCGCCACCGGGGAGCTGTTTTTT. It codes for CSAIESGGATGELFF.

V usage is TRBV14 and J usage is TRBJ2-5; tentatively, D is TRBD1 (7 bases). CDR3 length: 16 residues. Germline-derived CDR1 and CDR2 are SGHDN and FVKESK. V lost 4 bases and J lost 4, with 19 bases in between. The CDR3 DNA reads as TGTGCCAGCAGCCTTCGGACAGGAGGGATTCGAGAGACCCAGTACTTC. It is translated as CASSLRTGGIRETQYF. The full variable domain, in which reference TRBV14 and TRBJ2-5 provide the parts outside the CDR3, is EAGVTQFPSHSVIEKGQTVTLRCDPISGHDNLYWYRRVMGKEIKFLLHFVKESKQDESGMPNNRFLAERTGGTYSTLKVQPAELEDSGVYFCASSLRTGGIRETQYFGPGTRLLVL.

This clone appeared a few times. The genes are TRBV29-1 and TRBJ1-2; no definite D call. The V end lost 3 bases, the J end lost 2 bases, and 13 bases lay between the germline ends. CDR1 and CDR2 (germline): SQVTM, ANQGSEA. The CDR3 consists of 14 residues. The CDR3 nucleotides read TGCAGCGTTGACGGCAAAAGGGCAAACTATGGCTACACCTTC. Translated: CSVDGKRANYGYTF.

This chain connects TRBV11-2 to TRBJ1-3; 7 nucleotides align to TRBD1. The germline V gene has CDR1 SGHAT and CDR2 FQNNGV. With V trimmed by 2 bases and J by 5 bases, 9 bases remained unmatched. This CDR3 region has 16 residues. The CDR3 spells CASSLSTGQSRNTIYF. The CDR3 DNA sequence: TGTGCCAGCAGCTTATCCACGGGACAGTCAAGAAACACCATATATTTT.

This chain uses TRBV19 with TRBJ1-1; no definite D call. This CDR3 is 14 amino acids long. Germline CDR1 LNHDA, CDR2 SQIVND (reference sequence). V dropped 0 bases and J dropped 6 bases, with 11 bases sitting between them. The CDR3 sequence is CASSIDLSGAEAFF. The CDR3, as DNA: TGTGCCAGTAGTATAGATCTTTCGGGCGCTGAAGCTTTCTTT.

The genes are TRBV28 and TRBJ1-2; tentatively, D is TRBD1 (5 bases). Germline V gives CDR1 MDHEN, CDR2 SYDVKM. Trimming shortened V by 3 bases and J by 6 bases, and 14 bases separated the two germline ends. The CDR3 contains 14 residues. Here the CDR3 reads CASSFFGRVDGYTF. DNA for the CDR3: TGTGCCAGCAGTTTTTTTGGCAGGGTCGATGGCTACACCTTC.

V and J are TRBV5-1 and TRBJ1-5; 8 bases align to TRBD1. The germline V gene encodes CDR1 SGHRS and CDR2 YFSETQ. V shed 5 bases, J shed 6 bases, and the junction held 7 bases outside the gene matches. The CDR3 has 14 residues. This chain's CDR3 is CASSQGQGGQPQHF. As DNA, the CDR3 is TGCGCCAGCAGTCAAGGACAGGGAGGTCAGCCCCAGCATTTT.

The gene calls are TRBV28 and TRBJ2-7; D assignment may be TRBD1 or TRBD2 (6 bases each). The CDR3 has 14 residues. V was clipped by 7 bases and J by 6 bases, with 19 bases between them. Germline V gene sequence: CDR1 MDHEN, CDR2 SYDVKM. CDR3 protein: CASTADGGKGEQYF. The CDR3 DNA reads TGTGCCAGCACAGCGGACGGGGGCAAGGGCGAGCAGTACTTC.

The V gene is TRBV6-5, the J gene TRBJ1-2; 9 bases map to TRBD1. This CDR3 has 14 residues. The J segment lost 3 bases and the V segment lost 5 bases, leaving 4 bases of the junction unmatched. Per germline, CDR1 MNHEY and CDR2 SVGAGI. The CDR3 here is CASSTRTGDYGYTF. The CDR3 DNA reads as TGTGCCAGCAGTACCCGGACAGGGGACTATGGCTACACCTTC.

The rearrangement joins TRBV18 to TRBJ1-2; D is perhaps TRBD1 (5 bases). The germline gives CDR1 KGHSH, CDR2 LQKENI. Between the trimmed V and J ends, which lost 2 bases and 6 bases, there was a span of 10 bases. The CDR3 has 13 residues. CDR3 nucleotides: TGTGCCAGCTCACCATTGGCGGGGGATGGCTACACCTTC. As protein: CASSPLAGDGYTF.

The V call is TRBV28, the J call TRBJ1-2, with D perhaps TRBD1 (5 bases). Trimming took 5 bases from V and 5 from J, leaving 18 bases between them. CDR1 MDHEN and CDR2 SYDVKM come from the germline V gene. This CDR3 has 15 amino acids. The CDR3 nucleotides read TGTGCCAGCAGTCGCGTTCGGGGGGGGAGGTATGGCTACACCTTC. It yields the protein CASSRVRGGRYGYTF.

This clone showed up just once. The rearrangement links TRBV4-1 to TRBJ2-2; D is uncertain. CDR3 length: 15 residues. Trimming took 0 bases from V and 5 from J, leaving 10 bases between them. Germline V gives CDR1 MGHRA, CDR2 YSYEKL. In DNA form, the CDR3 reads TGCGCCAGCAGCCAAGATAGGCAGCCTACCGGGGAGCTGTTTTTT. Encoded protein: CASSQDRQPTGELFF.

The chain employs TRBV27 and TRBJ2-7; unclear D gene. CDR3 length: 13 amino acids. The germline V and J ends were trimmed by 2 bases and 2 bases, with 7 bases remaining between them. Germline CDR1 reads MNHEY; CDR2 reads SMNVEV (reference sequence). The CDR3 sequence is CASSLASPYEQYF. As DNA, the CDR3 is TGTGCCAGCAGTTTAGCGTCCCCCTACGAGCAGTACTTC.